This T cell receptor beta chain was captured by sequencing in a study of blood T cells in healthy people across ages. Sample-barcoded 5' priming and a J-beta primer mix drove a second PCR of 7 to 11 cycles. One entry per CDR3 protein results from TCRdb running MiXCR on the 5' RACE reads. The table has about 1.8 million distinct CDR3 sequences, roughly 49% seen once. The CDR3 covers 14 residues. Trimming stripped 0 bases from V and 6 bases from J, with 10 bases between. Germline V gene data show CDR1 as LGHNA and CDR2 as YNFKEQ. Overall study results and limits: Relative to aged donors, long-lived donors carried more naive CD4+ cells and displayed higher diversity. Unsorted PBMC material precluded a definitive naive versus antigen-experienced comparison. Diversity estimates drawn from one million T cells were deemed underestimates. Measured against age, TCR beta diversity per million T cells decreased in a roughly linear manner.

About this clonotype itself: Antigen: not known.

The sequencing sample was made of blood. The chain joins TRBV4-2 to TRBJ2-3; D is ambiguous. The clonotype comes from a woman in her thirties or forties in good health. The CDR3: CASSQETRADTQYF. Written as DNA, the CDR3 is TGTGCCAGCAGCCAAGAAACCCGCGCGGATACGCAGTATTTT.